What follows describes a single T cell receptor (beta chain). What it recognizes is unknown. Trimming took off 0 bases at V and 0 bases at J, with 12 bases between the two ends. The CDR3 extends over 16 amino acids. Germline V gives CDR1 SGHRS, CDR2 YFSETQ. This PCR relied on a set of 60 Vbeta primers and 13 Jbeta primers. Methods used by the authors: A later analysis counted 80 million or so unique TCR beta chains, some 11 million shared. Profiled with immunoSEQ multiplex PCR; TCRdb holds only in-frame clones, not every one. D and trimming come from the DNA, and the V and J calls and clone size come from that table. The sample lists around 120,000 clones, roughly 80% occurring once. These data originate in a study of cytomegalovirus exposure and HLA in healthy donors. Study-wide findings and caveats: Among the sequence variants, a highly shared cluster was likely an artifact of sequencing. Overall, approximately 150 TCR beta chains were annotated as cytomegalovirus-associated.

This receptor was taken from a man aged 55 to 70 in good health and CMV-seropositive. J is TRBJ1-1 and V is TRBV5-1; TRBD1 is a possible D gene (6 bases). The sample was PBMCs. The CDR3: CASSLAPGHMNTEAFF. For the CDR3, the DNA is TGCGCCAGCAGCTTGGCCCCGGGACACATGAACACTGAAGCTTTCTTT.